Listed here is a single TCR beta chain. Its cognate antigen is unknown. This record belongs to a study of vaccination effects on CD4 cells after COVID-19. At the level of the study: ViraFEST expansion of antigen-specific CD4+ T cells with viral peptide pools preceded sequencing. General study points: At late timepoints after vaccination, vaccine- and infection-induced clones shrank markedly.

The CDR3 runs 14 residues. With 3 bases removed from V and 2 bases from J, the gap between germline ends came to 10 bases. Germline V CDR1 and CDR2: MNHEY, SMNVEV (reference sequence). Cells that had been cultured for 10 days were the source of isolated CD4+ T cells. Every participant took two doses of the BNT162b2 or mRNA-1273 vaccine. People in the vaccine group had not been infected with SARS-CoV-2 before, and their nucleocapsid antibodies were negative. Here immunoSEQ multiplex PCR was the method, and the copy in TCRdb shows in-frame clones only, minus some. The table records tens of thousands of clones, less than 85% of them present only once.

The rearrangement joins TRBV27 to TRBJ1-1, with a tentative D call TRBD1 (5 bases). The source is a human donor who received a COVID-19 vaccine. The sample consisted of CD4+ T cells from PBMCs cultured without peptide, taken after COVID-19 vaccination. The CDR3 bases are TGTGCCAGCAGTTTTAAAGGGGCCAACACTGAAGCTTTCTTT. It specifies CASSFKGANTEAFF.